One sample yielded the 17 T cell receptor beta chains listed below, sequenced in a study of neurological immune-mediated disorders. One entry per CDR3 protein results from TCRdb running MiXCR on the 5' RACE reads. The data hold around 60,000 distinct CDR3 sequences, with 3% to 4% observed a single time. Sequencing was done on a sample of PBMCs. The receptors originated from a woman in her sixties or seventies with multiple sclerosis.

This clonotype was found many times. This sequence joins TRBV5-1 and TRBJ2-5, with TRBD1 matching 8 bases. V shed 7 bases, J shed 5 bases, and the junction held 22 bases outside the gene matches. Germline assignment: CDR1 SGHRS and CDR2 YFSETQ. The CDR3 length is 18 residues. The CDR3 DNA reads as TGCGCCAGCCGTTTTGGCTCCCTCGGACAGGGCGAGTGGGAGACCCAGTACTTC. Translation: CASRFGSLGQGEWETQYF.

This clonotype was recorded at least ten times. The J gene is TRBJ2-1, the V gene TRBV4-2; the D gene is possibly TRBD1 (6 bases). This CDR3 region has 13 residues. CDR1 LGHNA and CDR2 YNFKEQ come from the germline V gene. Trimming shortened V by 7 bases and J by 8 bases, and 15 bases separated the two germline ends. The CDR3: CASTGASRDEQFF. In nucleotides, the CDR3 is TGTGCCAGCACAGGGGCCAGCAGGGATGAGCAGTTCTTC.

This clonotype appeared many times. J is TRBJ2-7 and V is TRBV5-5; TRBD2 matches at 10 bases. The CDR3 has 15 residues. Germline lookup yields CDR1 SGHKS and CDR2 YYEKEE (reference sequence). V trimming: 1 base; J trimming: 3 bases; junction bases outside the gene matches: 4. CDR3 sequence (DNA): TGTGCCAGCAGCTTGTTGGCTAGCGGGGGCTACGAGCAGTACTTC. This codes for CASSLLASGGYEQYF.

This clonotype was counted many times. The chain has TRBV27 and TRBJ2-3; 12 bases are a match to TRBD2. The CDR3 extends over 19 amino acids. Germline CDR1 is MNHEY and CDR2 is SMNVEV (reference sequence). Trimming took 1 base from V and 2 from J; bases not matched to a gene: 10. Written as DNA, the CDR3 is TGTGCCAGCAGTTTATTGACTAGCGGGGGCCCCACTCTCACAGATACGCAGTATTTT. This codes for CASSLLTSGGPTLTDTQYF.

There are many counts of this clonotype. The V and J genes are TRBV5-5 and TRBJ1-2; D might be TRBD1 (5 bases). Trimming stripped 5 bases from V and 0 bases from J, with 8 bases between. Germline loops: CDR1 SGHKS, CDR2 YYEKEE (reference sequence). This CDR3 contains 13 residues. For the CDR3, the DNA is TGTGCCAGCAGGGGACCTCCTAACTATGGCTACACCTTC. Protein: CASRGPPNYGYTF.

This clonotype was counted many times. The rearrangement links TRBV7-3 to TRBJ2-3; D not resolved. Trimming pared 5 bases from V and 0 bases from J, leaving 12 bases between. The CDR3 has 15 amino acids. In germline, CDR1 is SGHTA, CDR2 FQGTGA. The CDR3 DNA reads as TGTGCCAGCAGCCCTGAACTAACTAGCACAGATACGCAGTATTTT. Translation: CASSPELTSTDTQYF.

At least ten counts were recorded for this clonotype. J is TRBJ2-3 and V is TRBV20-1; D is uncertain. V was pared by 6 bases and J by 1 base, with 5 bases between. Germline loops: CDR1 DFQATT, CDR2 SNEGSKA (reference sequence). This CDR3 has 11 amino acids. The CDR3 DNA follows: TGCAGTGCCCCGCGCACAGATACGCAGTATTTT. Protein product: CSAPRTDTQYF.

In this sample, this clonotype turned up many times. The genes are TRBV28 and TRBJ2-7; the match to TRBD2 covers 7 bases. CDR3 length equals 16 residues. Trimming removed 2 bases from V and 2 bases from J; junction bases left unmatched: 9. Germline loops: CDR1 MDHEN, CDR2 SYDVKM. The CDR3 protein is CASSLTHLRGAYEQYF. The CDR3 nucleotides read TGTGCCAGCAGTTTAACTCACCTACGGGGGGCCTACGAGCAGTACTTC.

This clonotype was recorded at least ten times. The chain has TRBV5-1 and TRBJ1-2; 7 positions match TRBD1. V shed 4 bases, J shed 8 bases, and the junction held 8 bases outside the gene matches. The CDR3 consists of 13 residues. The germline gives CDR1 SGHRS, CDR2 YFSETQ. CDR3 loop: CASSPDRLGGYTF. In DNA form, the CDR3 reads TGCGCCAGCAGCCCGGACAGGTTGGGCGGCTACACCTTC. Combining the CDR3 with reference TRBV5-1 and TRBJ1-2 gives the whole variable domain KAGVTQTPRYLIKTRGQQVTLSCSPISGHRSVSWYQQTPGQGLQFLFEYFSETQRNKGNFPGRFSGRQFSNSRSEMNVSTLELGDSALYLCASSPDRLGGYTFGSGTRLTVV.

This clonotype was picked up many times. The chain combines TRBV7-2 with TRBJ2-7; 8 bases are shared with TRBD1. CDR1 SGHTA and CDR2 FQGNSA come from the germline V gene. The CDR3 loop spans 14 amino acids. V lost 3 bases to trimming and J lost 2 bases; unmatched junction nucleotides: 3. Written as DNA, the CDR3 is TGTGCCAGCAGCTTTGACAGGGGCCCCTACGAGCAGTACTTC. This translates into CASSFDRGPYEQYF.

This clonotype was picked up many times. No DNA is shown, since the ends of the CDR3 on it are uncertain; the CDR3 is the one TCRdb lists. The gene calls are TRBV28 and TRBJ1-4; the table assigns TRBD1, which was not confirmed against the DNA. Germline V CDR1 and CDR2: MDHEN, SYDVKM. The CDR3 spans 18 residues, counting both ends. CDR3: CASSLSLRASATNEKLFF.

In its sample, this clonotype was seen many times. The chain uses TRBV24-1 and TRBJ2-3; D might be TRBD1 (6 bases). CDR3 length: 11 amino acids. Germline CDR1 and CDR2: KGHDR and SFDVKD. Trimming shortened V by 9 bases and J by 6 bases, and 9 bases separated the two germline ends. CDR3 nucleotides: TGTGCCACCGGGACACTGGATACGCAGTATTTT. It encodes CATGTLDTQYF.

This clonotype showed up many times. The rearrangement links TRBV4-3 to TRBJ1-5; 7 bases are a match to TRBD1. Per the germline V gene, CDR1 is LGHNA and CDR2 is YSLEER. CDR3 length: 21 residues. V shed 4 bases and J 2 bases; nucleotides not matched to a gene: 23. In DNA form, the CDR3 reads TGCGCCAGCAGCCTCCCCTCAATTAGGACAGCTCCAGGGGGGGGCAATCAGCCCCAGCATTTT. It encodes CASSLPSIRTAPGGGNQPQHF.

At least ten counts were recorded for this clonotype. The chain links TRBV29-1 to TRBJ1-1, with 7 bases matching TRBD1. The junction had 12 bases not matched to a gene; V was cut back by 7 bases and J by 7 bases. Germline V lookup: CDR1 SQVTM, CDR2 ANQGSEA. The CDR3 is 13 residues long. CDR3 loop: CSARTGFDGEAFF. The CDR3 DNA is TGCAGCGCCAGGACAGGTTTCGACGGTGAAGCTTTCTTT.

The V and J genes are TRBV20-1 and TRBJ2-1, with 9 bases fitting TRBD2. The CDR3 runs 14 residues. With V trimmed by 8 bases and J by 6 bases, 11 bases remained unmatched. Germline V gene data show CDR1 as DFQATT and CDR2 as SNEGSKA (reference sequence). This chain's CDR3 is CSTSSGVDLNEQFF. DNA for the CDR3: TGCAGTACCTCTAGCGGGGTTGATCTCAATGAGCAGTTCTTC.

This clonotype has a count of ten or more. This chain joins TRBV28 and TRBJ2-1; TRBD2 might be the D (7 bases). The CDR3 length is 15 residues. The V gene's germline CDR1 is MDHEN and CDR2 SYDVKM. The V and J ends lost 6 bases and 7 bases respectively, with 19 bases between them. The CDR3 region is CASRTRWGGLNEQFF. As DNA, the CDR3 is TGTGCCAGCAGAACAAGGTGGGGGGGCCTAAATGAGCAGTTCTTC.

This clonotype was recorded many times. In DNA, the CDR3 is TGTGCCAGCAGTTTTGGCGGGGAAGAAGATACGCAGTATTTT. It translates to CASSFGGEEDTQYF. The chain is built from TRBV12-3 or TRBV12-4 and TRBJ2-3; tentative D call: TRBD2 (6 bases). CDR3 size: 14 residues. The V end lost 3 bases, the J end lost 5 bases, and 12 bases lay between the germline ends.